This TCR beta chain was captured in a study of post-analysis software for immune sequencing data. Germline-derived CDR1 and CDR2 are SGHVS and FQNEAQ. This CDR3 spans 14 amino acids. V gave up 6 bases and J gave up 9 bases; unmatched junction bases: 12. Of note for this clonotype: Its antigen is unknown. With a much larger clone just one base away, this may be a read error.

General study points: With TRBV5-6, TRBV5-1 and TRBV20-1 included, about five TRBV segments were more frequent in patients than in controls.

Included in the TCR beta cDNA libraries were unique molecular identifiers. The T cell input of roughly 0.85 to 11 million gave roughly 0.5 million cDNA molecules. From the PCR reads, TCRdb called clonotypes with MiXCR, one entry per CDR3 protein. The sample lists roughly 600,000 distinct CDR3 sequences, 44% occurring once. This TCR was sampled from a girl aged 5-17 years with multiple sclerosis. The sequenced material came from blood. This chain links TRBV7-8 with TRBJ2-5; TRBD2 aligns across 8 bases. For the CDR3, the DNA is TGTGCCAGCAGTCCAGGGACTAGTAGGGAGGCCCAGTACTTC. This encodes CASSPGTSREAQYF. Filled out from reference TRBV7-8 and TRBJ2-5, the complete variable domain reads GAGVSQSPRYKVAKRGQDVALRCDPISGHVSLFWYQQALGQGPEFLTYFQNEAQLDKSGLPSDRFFAERPEGSVSTLKIQRTQQEDSAVYLCASSPGTSREAQYFGPGTRLLVL.